The present entry profiles one T cell receptor beta chain with its context. The CDR3 runs to 14 residues. CDR1 SGHKS and CDR2 YYEKEE come from the germline V gene (reference sequence). The V end lost 3 bases, the J end lost 4 bases, and 11 bases lay between the germline ends. The data were taken from a study of shared clonotypes between healthy human individuals. The method was immunoSEQ multiplex PCR; TCRdb's version includes in-frame clones alone and lacks a portion of them. The table has around 690,000 clones, 90% seen once. The chain is built from TRBV5-5 and TRBJ1-3; D unresolved. Sequencing was done on a sample of memory CD8+ T cells from PBMCs. Subset noted: CD45RO+ cells pooled with CCR7-negative TemRA cells. This TCR was sampled from a man aged 18-30 years in good health. Some clones in this sample may be carry-over from other donors' samples. CDR3 DNA: TGTGCCAGCAGCTCCGACGGGAGAGGAAACACCATATATTTT. This translates into CASSSDGRGNTIYF.